The following is a T cell receptor (beta chain) sequence with its context. What it recognizes is unknown. This record comes from a study of cytomegalovirus exposure and HLA in healthy donors. Findings and caveats of the study: Rarity characterized most TCR sequences, yet some public TCRs appeared in many donors.

Germline V gene sequence: CDR1 SGHRS, CDR2 YFSETQ. This CDR3 contains 14 residues. J gave up 1 base and V 1 base, and 2 bases lay outside the gene matches. The table came from immunoSEQ multiplex PCR; TCRdb's copy has only in-frame clones and leaves some out. Of 150,000 or so clones in the sample, about 82% were seen once. This sequence originates from a human donor in good health. The source material was PBMCs. V usage is TRBV5-1 and J usage is TRBJ2-7; TRBD1 matches at 7 bases. The CDR3 coding sequence is TGCGCCAGCAGCTTGCAACAGGGGTCCTACGAGCAGTACTTC. Amino acids: CASSLQQGSYEQYF. Combining the CDR3 with reference TRBV5-1 and TRBJ2-7 gives the whole variable domain KAGVTQTPRYLIKTRGQQVTLSCSPISGHRSVSWYQQTPGQGLQFLFEYFSETQRNKGNFPGRFSGRQFSNSRSEMNVSTLELGDSALYLCASSLQQGSYEQYFGPGTRLTVT.